A selection of T cell receptor beta chains follows, all from one sample in a study of CD8+CD57+ T cells in acquired aplastic anemia. TCRdb redid the calling of the reads with MiXCR, one entry per CDR3 protein. This sample has around 190,000 distinct CDR3 sequences; approximately 57% occur once, and the top ten carry approximately 32%. Sequencing was done on a sample of sorted CD4+, CD8+, or CD8+CD57+ T cells (not recorded which) from PBMCs. These receptors were taken from a human donor in good health. Each CDR3 is given with its conserved first and last residue. Fields, in order: D gene, CDR3 length, clone size, V gene, J gene, CDR3 DNA, CDR3 protein. A D gene is named only where the DNA matches it firmly. Rows may omit the clone size; those that give it use once, few, many or a size class.

.	16	many	TRBV11-2	TRBJ1-3	TGTGCCAGCAGCCTCGTACAGGGACTCTCTGGAAACACCATATATTTT	CASSLVQGLSGNTIYF
.	13	few	TRBV15	TRBJ2-7	TGTGCCACCAGCAGAGATGTGGGCTACGAGCAGTACTTC	CATSRDVGYEQYF
TRBD1	16	many	TRBV2	TRBJ1-5	TGTGCCAGCAGCGAGACAGGGGTCTATAGCAATCAGCCCCAGCATTTT	CASSETGVYSNQPQHF
TRBD1	16	many	TRBV29-1	TRBJ2-7	TGCAGCGTTGAAGCACCGGACAGGAACCTCTCCTACGAGCAGTACTTC	CSVEAPDRNLSYEQYF
.	14	few	TRBV10-3	TRBJ1-1	TGTGCCATCAGTGCCTCGCCTGGAGGAACTGAAGCTTTCTTT	CAISASPGGTEAFF
.	14	once	TRBV20-1	TRBJ2-5	TGCAGTGCCCCAGGGACGGGACTCCAAGAGACCCAGTACTTC	CSAPGTGLQETQYF
.	13	few	TRBV15	TRBJ1-1	TGTGCCACCAGCAGAGTGGTGGGTCCCCTGGCTTTCTTT	CATSRVVGPLAFF
.	16	.	TRBV7-9	TRBJ1-4	TGTGCCAGCAGCTGGAGCGGGGGGGGACCTAGTGAAAAACTGTTTTTT	CASSWSGGGPSEKLFF
.	17	.	TRBV7-2	TRBJ2-7	TGTGCCAGCAGCGAAACTGATTCCGGGACGCCGCTCTTCGCGCAGTACTTC	CASSETDSGTPLFAQYF
TRBD2	15	.	TRBV11-1	TRBJ2-7	TGTGCCAGCAGCTCTCCGGGACTAGGGATTTACGAGCAGTACTTC	CASSSPGLGIYEQYF
.	17	.	TRBV28	TRBJ2-7	TGTGCCAGCAGTTTTTTGGGGCTTCGTGGGACTGGCTACGAGCAGTACTTC	CASSFLGLRGTGYEQYF
TRBD1	19	many	TRBV5-1	TRBJ2-3	TGCGCCAGCTCTTCCGGAACCGGGACAGGGGGATACGGCACAGATACGCAGTATTTT	CASSSGTGTGGYGTDTQYF
.	16	.	TRBV7-2	TRBJ1-1	TGTGCCAGCAGCTTAGCGTCCCCCGGGTCGGGCACTGAAGCTTTCTTT	CASSLASPGSGTEAFF
TRBD1	16	.	TRBV3-1	TRBJ1-4	TGTGCCAGCAGCCAGTCCGACAGGGGGCTCAATGAAAAACTGTTTTTT	CASSQSDRGLNEKLFF
.	14	.	TRBV7-2	TRBJ2-7	TGTGCCAGCAATCAGGGGAAGGGCATGGGCGAGCAGTACTTC	CASNQGKGMGEQYF
.	13	once	TRBV14	TRBJ2-7	TGTGCCAGCAGCCAAGATGGTCCGTACGAGCAGTACTTC	CASSQDGPYEQYF